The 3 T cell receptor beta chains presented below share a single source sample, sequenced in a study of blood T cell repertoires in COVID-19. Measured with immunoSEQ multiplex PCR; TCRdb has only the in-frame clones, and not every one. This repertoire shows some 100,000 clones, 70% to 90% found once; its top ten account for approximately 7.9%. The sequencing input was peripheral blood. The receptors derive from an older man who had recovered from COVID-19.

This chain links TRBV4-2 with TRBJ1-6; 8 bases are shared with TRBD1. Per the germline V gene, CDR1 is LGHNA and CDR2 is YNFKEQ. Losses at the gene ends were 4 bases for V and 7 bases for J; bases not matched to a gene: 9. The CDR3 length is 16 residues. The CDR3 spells CASSRRQGSENSPLHF. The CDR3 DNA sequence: TGTGCCAGCAGCCGGCGACAGGGGTCGGAAAATTCACCCCTCCACTTT.

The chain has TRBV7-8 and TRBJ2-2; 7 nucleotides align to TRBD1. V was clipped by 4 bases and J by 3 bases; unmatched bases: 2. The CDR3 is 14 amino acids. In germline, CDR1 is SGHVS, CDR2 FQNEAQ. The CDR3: CASSSDRDTGELFF. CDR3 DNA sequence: TGTGCCAGCAGCTCTGACAGGGACACCGGGGAGCTGTTTTTT.

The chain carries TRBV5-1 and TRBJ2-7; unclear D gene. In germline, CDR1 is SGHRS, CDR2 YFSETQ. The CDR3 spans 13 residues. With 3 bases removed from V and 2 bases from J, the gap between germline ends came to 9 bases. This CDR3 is CASSSKQPYEQYF. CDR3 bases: TGCGCCAGCAGCTCCAAACAGCCCTACGAGCAGTACTTC.